The 15 T cell receptor beta chains below come from one sample, sequenced in a study of T cells in women clearing cervical HPV infection. Some clones are missing from TCRdb's copy, which holds only in-frame ones; the method was immunoSEQ multiplex PCR. The listing records some 30,000 clones. The sequenced sample consisted of blood buffy coat. The receptors were gathered from a woman between 18 and 75 years old with a cervical HPV16 infection that either progressed to CIN3+ or cleared (not recorded which).

Comments on this clone: Coverage ceases 3 residues before the CDR3 finishes, and the germline J gene fills in the end. The genes are TRBV5-1 and TRBJ2-7; D remains ambiguous. Germline V gene sequence: CDR1 SGHRS, CDR2 YFSETQ. The CDR3 totals 11 residues. V lost 5 bases, J lost 2 bases, and 5 bases lay in between. The sequenced part of the CDR3 DNA is TGCGCCAGCAGTAGAGCCTACGAG. As protein: CASSRAYE. The full CDR3 reads CASSRAYEQYF.

In regard to this clone: The read finishes 3 residues shy of the CDR3 end, and the germline J gene is used to complete it. The V gene is TRBV7-9, the J gene TRBJ1-1; D is unclear. The CDR3 extends over 14 amino acids. The V gene lost 3 bases and the J gene lost 4 bases, with 12 bases spanning the gap. CDR1 is SEHNR and CDR2 is FQNEAQ in the germline V gene (reference sequence). CDR3: CASSLMDWGTEAFF. The part of the CDR3 DNA that was read is TGTGCCAGCAGCTTGATGGACTGGGGCACTGAA.

A note on this clone: The CDR3 end lies 3 residues beyond the end of the read and is filled in from the germline J gene. This rearrangement joins TRBV4-1 to TRBJ2-7; 7 bases line up with TRBD1. CDR1 is MGHRA and CDR2 is YSYEKL in the germline V gene. Trimming cost V 1 base and J 2 bases; bases outside gene matches: 11. The CDR3 has 17 residues. The CDR3 bases that were read are TGCGCCAGCAGCCAAGGGTGGGCAGGGGGTTCTCCCTACGAG. Its translation: CASSQGWAGGSPYE. The whole CDR3 sequence is CASSQGWAGGSPYEQYF.

This CDR3 reads CASSSPTGFSPLHF. CDR3 bases read: TGTGCCAGCAGTTCGCCCACAGGGTTTTCACCC. The chain couples TRBV6-2 or TRBV6-3 to TRBJ1-6, with D perhaps matching TRBD1 (6 bases). The read is 3 residues too short to cover the CDR3 end, so that end is filled in from the germline J gene. Germline CDR1 and CDR2: MNHEY and SVGEGT. Trimming removed 4 bases at V and 9 bases at J, with 13 bases between. The CDR3 covers 14 residues.

As for this clone: The CDR3 goes on 3 residues after the read ends, and that part is filled in from the germline J gene. The J gene is TRBJ2-2, the V gene TRBV7-8; unclear D gene. V gave up 5 bases and J gave up 0 bases, with 4 bases separating them. Germline CDR1 and CDR2: SGHVS and FQNEAQ. CDR3 length equals 13 residues. The CDR3 region is CASSPTNTGELFF. The covered CDR3 bases are TGTGCCAGCAGCCCCACGAACACCGGGGAG.

Concerning this clone: The DNA ends 3 residues before the CDR3 does, and the rest of the CDR3 is filled in from the germline J gene. This chain joins TRBV5-6 and TRBJ2-7; D is unclear. CDR1 and CDR2 from the germline V gene are SGHDT and YYEEEE. Between the trimmed V and J ends, which lost 2 bases and 6 bases, there was a span of 6 bases. The CDR3 has 11 amino acids. The CDR3 spells CASSLQSEQYF. The CDR3 bases that were read are TGTGCCAGCAGCTTACAGTCCGAG. The full variable domain, in which reference TRBV5-6 and TRBJ2-7 provide the parts outside the CDR3, is DAGVTQSPTHLIKTRGQQVTLRCSPKSGHDTVSWYQQALGQGPQFIFQYYEEEERQRGNFPDRFSGHQFPNYSSELNVNALLLGDSALYLCASSLQSEQYFGPGTRLTVT.

As for this clone: The read ends 3 residues before the CDR3 terminus; that terminus is restored from the germline J gene. The chain joins TRBV10-3 to TRBJ2-1; the match to TRBD2 covers 10 bases. The CDR3 loop spans 15 amino acids. Germline CDR1 ENHRY, CDR2 SYGVKD. V was pared by 4 bases and J by 7 bases, with 7 bases of the junction left unmatched. This chain's CDR3 is CAISGASGSSNEQFF. CDR3 DNA, as far as it was read: TGTGCCATCAGTGGGGCTAGCGGGAGCTCGAATGAG.

A word on this clone: With the read ending 3 residues before the CDR3 end, the germline J gene is used to fill in that end. The chain has TRBV5-1 and TRBJ2-5; the match to TRBD2 covers 9 bases. J was trimmed by 2 bases and V by 0 bases; bases with no gene match: 17. The CDR3 totals 20 residues. Germline-derived CDR1 and CDR2 are SGHRS and YFSETQ. The CDR3 here is CASSLAGKGSGRGIQETQYF. CDR3 DNA (partial): TGCGCCAGCAGCTTGGCGGGGAAGGGTAGCGGGAGAGGGATTCAAGAGACC.

Comments on this clone: The missing CDR3 end, 3 residues past where the read stops, is filled in from the germline J gene. This rearrangement joins TRBV2 to TRBJ2-2; 12 bases fit TRBD2. This CDR3 has 17 residues. J lost 5 bases, V lost 5 bases, and 9 bases had no gene match. Germline loops: CDR1 SNHLY, CDR2 FYNNEI. The CDR3 spells CASSLDRTSGITGELFF. Incomplete CDR3 DNA: TGTGCCAGCAGTCTCGACCGGACTAGCGGGATTACCGGGGAG.

As to this clone: The sequence runs out 3 residues before the end of the CDR3; the remainder is reconstructed from the germline J gene. Other DNA sequences within the sample encode an identical CDR3. This chain connects TRBV7-3 to TRBJ2-5, with 9 bases lining up with TRBD1. The ends lost 5 bases at V and 2 bases at J; junction bases unmatched: 3. The CDR3 is 14 residues long. Germline loops: CDR1 SGHTA, CDR2 FQGTGA. CDR3 loop: CASSLTGGQETQYF. The part of the CDR3 DNA that was read is TGTGCCAGCAGCCTGACAGGGGGGCAAGAGACC.

For this clone: The read gets to within 3 residues of the CDR3 end, and the germline J gene fills in the rest. The chain is built from TRBV6-2 or TRBV6-3 and TRBJ2-1; D may be TRBD2 (5 bases). From germline, CDR1 is MNHEY and CDR2 SVGEGT. V was pared by 6 bases and J by 8 bases, with 20 bases between. The CDR3 has 15 residues. CDR3 bases read: TGTGCCAGCAGAGCGGACCACCGACCCTATCATGAG. It codes for CASRADHRPYHE. From start to end, the CDR3 is CASRADHRPYHEQFF.

As to this clone: Sequencing ends 3 residues short of the CDR3 end; the germline J gene provides the rest. The rearrangement joins TRBV5-5 to TRBJ1-3; D remains ambiguous. The V gene's germline CDR1 is SGHKS and CDR2 YYEKEE (reference sequence). The V gene lost 3 bases and the J gene lost 2 bases, with 12 bases spanning the gap. The CDR3 totals 15 residues. The CDR3 DNA, read in part, is TGTGCCAGCAGCTATATGCCTGAGCCTGGAAACACC. Its protein product is CASSYMPEPGNT. The entire CDR3 protein reads CASSYMPEPGNTIYF. Variable domain in full (rest from reference TRBV5-5 and TRBJ1-3): DAGVTQSPTHLIKTRGQQVTLRCSPISGHKSVSWYQQVLGQGPQFIFQYYEKEERGRGNFPDRFSARQFPNYSSELNVNALLLGDSALYLCASSYMPEPGNTIYFGEGSWLTVV.

Of note for this clone: The sequence runs out 3 residues before the end of the CDR3; the remainder is reconstructed from the germline J gene. The chain recombines TRBV10-3 with TRBJ2-6, with D hard to call. V shed 10 bases and J shed 4 bases, with 11 bases lying between them. Germline CDR1 is ENHRY and CDR2 is SYGVKD. The CDR3 is 13 amino acids. The CDR3 region is CASGATGANVLTF. CDR3 DNA, as far as it was read: TGTGCCAGCGGCGCCACAGGGGCCAACGTC.

Comments on this clone: The CDR3 goes on 3 residues after the read ends, and that part is filled in from the germline J gene. V and J are TRBV6-2 or TRBV6-3 and TRBJ2-7; TRBD1 agrees at 9 bases. Germline CDR1 MNHEY, CDR2 SVGEGT. V shed 8 bases and J 6 bases; nucleotides not matched to a gene: 8. This CDR3 spans 13 amino acids. This CDR3 reads CASRDRVQSEQYF. CDR3 DNA (partial): TGTGCCAGCCGGGACAGGGTTCAATCCGAG.

Of note for this clone: From the germline J gene comes the end of the CDR3, since the read stops 3 residues before it. The chain uses TRBV4-1 and TRBJ1-1, with a possible D match to TRBD1 (6 bases). CDR1 and CDR2 from the germline V gene are MGHRA and YSYEKL. The CDR3 has 15 residues. V was clipped by 2 bases and J by 0 bases, with 10 bases between them. CDR3 bases read: TGCGCCAGCAGCCAATCAGGACAGTTGAACACTGAA. Its protein is CASSQSGQLNTE. The entire CDR3 reads CASSQSGQLNTEAFF.